This TCR beta chain was captured in a study of post-analysis software for immune sequencing data. V was clipped by 1 base and J by 4 bases, with 10 bases between them. CDR1 SQVTM and CDR2 ANQGSEA come from the germline V gene. This CDR3 comprises 13 residues. Overall study results and limits: Controls had lower frequencies than patients of four or five TRBV segments, which included TRBV5-6, TRBV5-1 and TRBV20-1.

As to this clonotype: No antigen is known for it.

The authors incorporated unique molecular identifiers into the TCR beta cDNA libraries. With about 0.95 to 10 million T cells as the source, a few hundred thousand cDNA molecules resulted. From the PCR reads, TCRdb called clonotypes with MiXCR, one entry per CDR3 protein. This sample has about 770,000 distinct CDR3 sequences, with more than 45% found just once. The clonotype originates from a girl aged 10-17 years with multiple sclerosis. Sequencing was done on a sample of blood. The V call is TRBV29-1, the J call TRBJ1-2; D perhaps matches TRBD1 (5 bases). CDR3 DNA sequence: TGCAGCGTTGAAGTTACAGGCTTCTATGGCTACACCTTC. It translates to CSVEVTGFYGYTF.